These 4 T cell receptor beta chains were all obtained from the same sample, sequenced in a study of control samples from healthy donors and cancer patients. Sequencing used immunoSEQ multiplex PCR; TCRdb keeps in-frame clones, though not all of them. The data contain 95,000 to 150,000 clones, around 89% of them singletons. Sequenced: blood. The source of these receptors is a man aged 45-65 years in good health.

The chain links TRBV12-5 to TRBJ2-1, with TRBD1 matching over 7 bases. CDR1 and CDR2 from the germline V gene are LGHNT and FRNRAP. The CDR3 has 15 residues. V dropped 1 base and J dropped 1; count of bases not matched to a gene: 1. The CDR3 coding sequence is TGTGCTAGTGGTTTGGGACAGGGTTCCTACAATGAGCAGTTCTTC. As protein: CASGLGQGSYNEQFF.

The rearrangement links TRBV9 to TRBJ1-3, with a weak D call TRBD1 (6 bases). This CDR3 is built from 15 residues. The germline CDR1 and CDR2 sequences are SGDLS and YYNGEE. V was pared by 0 bases and J by 4 bases, with 11 bases between. The CDR3 coding sequence is TGTGCCAGCAGCGTAGAAGGCCAGGGGGGAAACACCATATATTTT. Translating it yields CASSVEGQGGNTIYF.

This clone has just a few counts. The chain couples TRBV15 to TRBJ1-2; D is possibly TRBD1 (6 bases). Trimming removed 0 bases from V and 10 bases from J, with 15 bases in between. This CDR3 contains 14 residues. Germline V gives CDR1 LNHNV, CDR2 YYDKDF (reference sequence). The CDR3 DNA reads as TGTGCCACCAGCAGAGATCGTATAGGGACAATCTACACCTTC. Translated: CATSRDRIGTIYTF.

This clone was detected only a few times. This sequence joins TRBV10-3 and TRBJ1-1, with D possibly TRBD1 on 6 matching bases. Germline V CDR1 and CDR2: ENHRY, SYGVKD. The CDR3 is 15 residues long. The V end was cut by 4 bases, the J end by 7 bases, with 19 bases between. The DNA of the CDR3 is TGTGCCATCAGTGGTAATAGAGGGGGAGAAATTGAAGCTTTCTTT. Encoded protein: CAISGNRGGEIEAFF.